The T cell receptor (beta chain) under discussion was sequenced for a study of technical replicates of blood from a few donors. Using immunoSEQ multiplex PCR, the repertoire was profiled, and TCRdb retains in-frame clones only, with some absent. Of tens of thousands of clones listed, 70% to 90% are singletons. Between the trimmed V and J ends, which lost 4 bases and 4 bases, there was a span of 14 bases. Germline V gives CDR1 SGHRS, CDR2 YFSETQ. The length of the CDR3 is 14 residues. The rearrangement uses TRBV5-1 and TRBJ1-1; maybe TRBD1 (6 bases). Sequenced: PBMCs. The source is a human donor in good health. Some clones in this sample may be carry-over from other donors' samples. The CDR3 nucleotides read TGCGCCAGCAGCCTAACAGGGAGGGGCACTGAAGCTTTCTTT. This gives the protein CASSLTGRGTEAFF.